Here is one T cell receptor beta chain with its context. These data originate in a study of T cell changes during pregnancy in multiple sclerosis. Data came from immunoSEQ multiplex PCR; TCRdb stores just in-frame clones and leaves some out. The sample has approximately 84,000 clones, over 85% seen once; the top ten hold about 0.99%. The CDR3 covers 14 residues. Trimming shortened V by 0 bases and J by 6 bases, and 8 bases separated the two germline ends. Germline V gene data show CDR1 as MNHEY and CDR2 as SMNVEV (reference sequence). The rearrangement joins TRBV27 to TRBJ2-2; no definite D call. The TCR originated in a female donor in good health, enrolled as a control in a pregnancy study. The sample was peripheral blood, taken in the second trimester of pregnancy. In DNA, the CDR3 is TGTGCCAGCAGTTTATCGAGTATACCCGGGGAGCTGTTTTTT. Translation gives CASSLSSIPGELFF.